The 18 T cell receptor beta chains in this list originate from one sample, sequenced in a study of shared clonotypes between healthy human individuals. TCRdb keeps only in-frame clones here, not all; method: immunoSEQ multiplex PCR. Of approximately 2,000,000 clones listed, approximately 92% are singletons. Naive-designated CD8 cells lacked CD45RO, were positively enriched for CCR7, and omitted terminally differentiated effector memory CD45RA+ cells. Sequencing used naive CD8+ T cells from PBMCs. The receptors shown here come from a man aged 18 to 35 in good health. Some clones in this sample may be carry-over from other donors' samples.

The CDR3 protein is CASSEGPGAKNIQYF. DNA of the CDR3: TGCGCCAGCAGTGAGGGCCCCGGGGCCAAAAACATTCAGTACTTC. The chain joins TRBV10-2 to TRBJ2-4, with unresolved D. Trimming pared 2 bases from V and 1 base from J, leaving 9 bases between. The CDR3 loop spans 15 amino acids. CDR1 and CDR2 from the germline V gene are WSHSY and SAAADI.

The J gene is TRBJ2-5, the V gene TRBV7-9; TRBD1 matches at 9 bases. This CDR3 is built from 19 residues. The V gene's germline CDR1 is SEHNR and CDR2 FQNEAQ (reference sequence). V was pared by 6 bases and J by 2 bases, with 19 bases of the junction left unmatched. The CDR3 loop reads CASSSGQGPWESDQETQYF. The CDR3 DNA follows: TGTGCCAGCAGTTCCGGACAGGGGCCGTGGGAATCGGATCAAGAGACCCAGTACTTC.

The CDR3 nucleotides are TGTGCCACCAGCAGCGTGGGGATAGCGGGATCGGCCGGGGAGCTGTTTTTT. Translated, it gives CATSSVGIAGSAGELFF. The chain carries TRBV15 and TRBJ2-2; TRBD2 matches 8 bases. CDR3 length: 17 amino acids. V dropped 3 bases and J dropped 6; count of bases not matched to a gene: 12. Germline lookup yields CDR1 LNHNV and CDR2 YYDKDF (reference sequence). The full variable domain, with the rest looked up from reference TRBV15 and TRBJ2-2, is DAMVIQNPRYQVTQFGKPVTLSCSQTLNHNVMYWYQQKSSQAPKLLFHYYDKDFNNEADTPDNFQSRRPNTSFCFLDIRSPGLGDTAMYLCATSSVGIAGSAGELFFGEGSRLTVL.

The rearrangement uses TRBV27 and TRBJ2-1, with 13 bases lining up with TRBD2. The CDR3 consists of 18 residues. With V trimmed by 6 bases and J by 4 bases, 12 bases remained unmatched. Germline V gene lookup returns CDR1 MNHEY and CDR2 SMNVEV (reference sequence). The CDR3 loop is CASRAGLAGLGGYNEQFF. Here the CDR3 DNA reads TGTGCCAGCAGGGCGGGACTAGCGGGATTAGGCGGGTACAATGAGCAGTTCTTC.

This chain connects TRBV7-9 to TRBJ2-5, with TRBD2 identical over 9 bases. The junction had 18 bases not matched to a gene; V was cut back by 6 bases and J by 1 base. The CDR3 is made up of 19 amino acids. Germline CDR1 SEHNR, CDR2 FQNEAQ (reference sequence). The CDR3 region is CASSPLSPSGKHRQETQYF. CDR3 sequence (DNA): TGTGCCAGCAGTCCACTGTCGCCTAGCGGGAAACACCGCCAAGAGACCCAGTACTTC.

The chain recombines TRBV9 with TRBJ2-1; 12 bases map to TRBD2. Trimming at V came to 2 bases and at J to 9 bases, leaving 3 bases not matched to a gene. The germline V gene has CDR1 SGDLS and CDR2 YYNGEE. The CDR3 totals 14 residues. The CDR3 is CASSVTSGRSEQFF. In DNA form, the CDR3 reads TGTGCCAGCAGCGTGACTAGCGGGAGAAGTGAGCAGTTCTTC.

V gene TRBV25-1 combines with J gene TRBJ1-2; D may be TRBD1 (6 bases). V lost 2 bases and J 10 bases, leaving 14 bases between the germline ends. Germline lookup yields CDR1 MGHDK and CDR2 SYGVNS. The CDR3 consists of 13 residues. The CDR3 DNA sequence: TGTGCCAGCAGTGAAAGGGGGATATTGACCTACACCTTC. It yields the protein CASSERGILTYTF.

The chain recombines TRBV11-3 with TRBJ2-7; TRBD2 aligns across 7 bases. V trimming: 2 bases; J trimming: 2 bases; junction bases outside the gene matches: 6. This CDR3 has 15 residues. CDR1 and CDR2 (germline): SGHNT, YENEEA. Written as DNA, the CDR3 is TGTGCCAGCAGCTTAATTGCTAGCGGACCCTACGAGCAGTACTTC. Amino acids: CASSLIASGPYEQYF.

This chain links TRBV19 with TRBJ2-3, with a possible D match to TRBD1 (5 bases). The CDR3 spans 14 residues. V lost 1 base and J lost 1, with 6 bases in between. Germline CDR1 reads LNHDA; CDR2 reads SQIVND (reference sequence). The CDR3 nucleotides are TGTGCCAGTAGTATAGCAGGGCGCACAGATACGCAGTATTTT. It is translated as CASSIAGRTDTQYF.

This CDR3 is CASRLLAGGGKEQFF. CDR3 sequence (DNA): TGTGCCAGCAGATTACTAGCGGGAGGTGGGAAAGAGCAGTTCTTC. The chain links TRBV6-6 to TRBJ2-1; 12 nucleotides agree with TRBD2. With V trimmed by 6 bases and J by 10 bases, 10 bases remained unmatched. Germline V gene sequence: CDR1 MNHNY, CDR2 SVGAGI (reference sequence). This CDR3 is 15 amino acids long.

The chain joins TRBV12-5 to TRBJ2-3; TRBD1 matches 10 bases. This CDR3 region has 15 residues. With V trimmed by 1 base and J by 4 bases, 2 bases remained unmatched. In germline, CDR1 is LGHNT, CDR2 FRNRAP. CDR3 in amino acids: CASGLGTGGADTQYF. For the CDR3, the DNA is TGTGCTAGTGGTTTGGGGACAGGGGGAGCAGATACGCAGTATTTT.

V is TRBV7-9 and J is TRBJ2-7, with TRBD1 matching 11 bases. With V trimmed by 0 bases and J by 4 bases, 5 bases remained unmatched. This CDR3 has 16 amino acids. The germline V gene has CDR1 SEHNR and CDR2 FQNEAQ (reference sequence). CDR3 residues: CASSLAPGQGEYEQYF. The CDR3 DNA is TGTGCCAGCAGCTTAGCGCCGGGACAGGGGGAGTACGAGCAGTACTTC.

V usage is TRBV10-3 and J usage is TRBJ2-3, with 7 positions matching TRBD2. The CDR3 extends over 14 amino acids. Looked up from germline, CDR1 is ENHRY and CDR2 is SYGVKD. V gave up 10 bases and J gave up 3 bases; unmatched junction bases: 10. DNA for the CDR3: TGTGCCACAAGGGAGGGTGGGACGACAGATACGCAGTATTTT. This gives the protein CATREGGTTDTQYF.

As DNA, the CDR3 is TGTGCCAGCAGTGAAGGGGCAGGGAGGGACATTCAGTACTTC. It is translated as CASSEGAGRDIQYF. The V gene is TRBV2, the J gene TRBJ2-4, with TRBD2 identical over 7 bases. CDR1 is SNHLY, CDR2 FYNNEI, per germline. Trimming at V came to 1 base and at J to 8 bases, leaving 5 bases not matched to a gene. The CDR3 spans 14 residues.

The rearrangement uses TRBV19 and TRBJ2-4; no clear D gene. V was clipped by 4 bases and J by 0 bases, with 4 bases between them. The CDR3 covers 13 residues. The germline V gene has CDR1 LNHDA and CDR2 SQIVND (reference sequence). CDR3 residues: CASSTGAKNIQYF. The DNA of the CDR3 is TGTGCCAGTAGTACGGGAGCCAAAAACATTCAGTACTTC.

The chain links TRBV2 to TRBJ2-7; D is uncertain. Germline V gene sequence: CDR1 SNHLY, CDR2 FYNNEI. CDR3 length: 13 amino acids. The V end lost 3 bases, the J end lost 2 bases, and 8 bases lay between the germline ends. The CDR3 bases are TGTGCCAGCAGTGACATACAACCCTACGAGCAGTACTTC. Protein product: CASSDIQPYEQYF.

This clone was picked up one time. The rearrangement links TRBV7-2 to TRBJ1-5; TRBD1 is a possible D gene (6 bases). The CDR3 consists of 16 residues. Germline V lookup: CDR1 SGHTA, CDR2 FQGNSA. V lost 6 bases and J lost 0, with 15 bases in between. The CDR3 is CASRQGTEDSNQPQHF. The CDR3 DNA is TGTGCCAGCAGGCAGGGGACTGAGGATAGCAATCAGCCCCAGCATTTT.

V gene TRBV7-8 combines with J gene TRBJ1-1; 8 nucleotides align to TRBD1. The junction had 16 bases not matched to a gene; V was cut back by 5 bases and J by 5 bases. The CDR3 has 17 amino acids. Per germline, CDR1 SGHVS and CDR2 FQNEAQ. CDR3 amino acids: CASSPFRQGARRTEAFF. CDR3 DNA: TGTGCCAGCAGCCCGTTCCGGCAGGGGGCTCGTCGGACTGAAGCTTTCTTT.